The table lists the clone carrying this T cell receptor beta chain with many counts. Its specificity is not known. These data belong to a study of regulatory T cells in long-lasting Graves disease. Study-level findings and limits: Accuracy was perhaps lowered by the small sample size. Those with persistent Graves' had less TCR diversity than newly diagnosed patients.

Sample time point: persistent/refractory GD, antithyroid drugs over 5 years with positive TRAb. PBMCs were the source of the RNA used for TCR sequencing. V lost 0 bases to trimming and J lost 5 bases, with 11 bases between them. Germline V gene data show CDR1 as SGHKS and CDR2 as YYEKEE (reference sequence). The CDR3 is 15 residues long. Construction of TCR beta libraries relied on iRepertoire HTBI primers and on Arm-PCR targeting CDR3 regions. TCRdb re-called the multiplex PCR reads through MiXCR, storing one row per CDR3 protein. The profile shows about 660,000 distinct CDR3 sequences, about 30% of them singletons.

The TCR originated in a female donor with Graves disease. The input for sequencing was peripheral blood mononuclear cells (PBMCs), taken when the disease was refractory, from a patient treated with antithyroid drugs. This sequence joins TRBV5-5 and TRBJ1-4; TRBD1 is a possible D gene (6 bases). The CDR3 reads CASSLGGQLNEKLFF. The CDR3 DNA reads as TGTGCCAGCAGCTTGGGCGGACAGTTAAATGAAAAACTGTTTTTT.